Listed below are T cell receptor beta chains from one sample, sequenced in a study of blood T cell repertoires in COVID-19. The method was immunoSEQ multiplex PCR; TCRdb's version includes in-frame clones alone and lacks a portion of them. This sample has around 67,000 clones; around 87% occur once, and the top ten carry approximately 5.4%. The sequenced sample was peripheral blood. These receptors were obtained from a man aged 50 or older with active COVID-19. Both conserved end residues are part of each CDR3. A D gene is named only where the DNA matches it firmly. For some rows the clone size is stated as once, few or many, or as a class when expanded; others skip it.

>TRBV5-6|.|TRBJ1-2|.
CASSLPGSYGYTF
TGTGCCAGCAGCTTACCAGGCTCCTATGGCTACACCTTC
>TRBV7-2|.|TRBJ2-1|TRBD2
CASSLEMWLAGDNEQFF
TGTGCCAGCAGCTTAGAAATGTGGCTAGCGGGAGACAATGAGCAGTTCTTC
>TRBV15|.|TRBJ1-4|TRBD1
CATSRDRLGILGQTPTNEKLFF
TGTGCCACCAGCAGAGATCGTCTAGGCATTTTGGGACAGACACCAACTAATGAAAAACTGTTTTTT
>TRBV12-3/TRBV12-4|.|TRBJ1-1|.
CASKQFTTEAFF
TGTGCCAGCAAACAGTTTACCACTGAAGCTTTCTTT
>TRBV2|.|TRBJ2-7|.
CASSERKLTAYEQYF
TGTGCCAGCAGTGAAAGAAAACTGACAGCATACGAGCAGTACTTC
>TRBV4-1|.|TRBJ2-5|.
CASSQGAGQSGTQYF
TGCGCCAGCAGCCAAGGGGCTGGACAGTCAGGGACCCAGTACTTC
>TRBV27|.|TRBJ1-2|.
CASSSRILNGYTF
TGTGCCAGCAGTTCGAGAATATTGAATGGCTACACCTTC
>TRBV7-2|.|TRBJ2-7|TRBD2
CASSSGTSGRRARYEQYF
TGTGCCAGCAGCTCCGGGACTAGCGGGAGGCGGGCCCGCTACGAGCAGTACTTC
>TRBV14|.|TRBJ1-1|.
CASGRVNTEAFF
TGTGCCAGCGGCCGAGTTAACACTGAAGCTTTCTTT
>TRBV6-5|.|TRBJ2-1|.
CASSGGVNNEQFF
TGTGCCAGCAGCGGAGGAGTAAACAATGAGCAGTTCTTC
>TRBV7-2|.|TRBJ2-1|TRBD2
CASSPMPREVGNEQFF
TGTGCCAGCAGCCCGATGCCGCGGGAGGTTGGGAATGAGCAGTTCTTC
>TRBV11-2|.|TRBJ2-7|.
CASSRDSSYEQYF
TGTGCCAGCAGCCGGGACTCATCCTACGAGCAGTACTTC
>TRBV19|.|TRBJ2-1|TRBD1
CASSIGDRVNEQFF
TGTGCCAGTAGTATCGGGGACAGGGTGAATGAGCAGTTCTTC
>TRBV7-8|.|TRBJ2-2|.
CASSLVSQFTGELFF
TGTGCCAGCAGCTTAGTTAGCCAATTCACCGGGGAGCTGTTTTTT
>TRBV19|.|TRBJ1-4|.
CASRFSNEKLFF
TGTGCCAGTCGGTTTTCTAATGAAAAACTGTTTTTT
>TRBV28|.|TRBJ1-4|.
CASSLTGEGSNEKLFF
TGTGCCAGCAGTTTAACGGGGGAAGGTAGTAATGAAAAACTGTTTTTT
>TRBV19|.|TRBJ2-7|TRBD2
CASIGGSSYEQYF
TGTGCCAGTATAGGCGGGAGCTCCTACGAGCAGTACTTC
>TRBV5-4|.|TRBJ2-5|TRBD1
CASSWGTDIQETQYF
TGTGCCAGCAGCTGGGGGACAGATATCCAAGAGACCCAGTACTTC
>TRBV28|.|TRBJ2-5|TRBD2
CASRPSLAGAWETQYF
TGTGCCAGCAGACCTTCCTTAGCGGGAGCATGGGAGACCCAGTACTTC
>TRBV28|.|TRBJ2-7|.
CASSLAGIYEQYF
TGTGCCAGCAGTCTGGCGGGGATCTACGAGCAGTACTTC
>TRBV3-1/TRBV3-2|.|TRBJ2-7|.
CASSPPGGAVSYEQYF
TGTGCCAGCAGCCCACCCGGGGGTGCCGTCTCCTACGAGCAGTACTTC
>TRBV5-1|.|TRBJ2-7|TRBD2
CASSRNSGRADEQYF
TGCGCCAGCAGCAGGAATAGCGGGAGGGCCGACGAGCAGTACTTC
>TRBV2|.|TRBJ1-2|.
CASDKTGLDYGYTF
TGTGCCAGCGACAAAACAGGGCTGGACTATGGCTACACCTTC
>TRBV11-2|.|TRBJ1-1|.
CASRKPGTSNTEAFF
TGTGCCAGCAGAAAACCCGGGACATCCAACACTGAAGCTTTCTTT
>TRBV7-9|few|TRBJ1-1|TRBD1
CASSQTGGTPPAEAFF
TGTGCCAGCAGCCAGACAGGGGGCACCCCCCCTGCTGAAGCTTTCTTT
>TRBV28|.|TRBJ1-1|.
CASSLPRAGGTEAFF
TGTGCCAGCAGCCTGCCGAGGGCGGGTGGCACTGAAGCTTTCTTT
>TRBV6-1|.|TRBJ1-6|.
CASSEEPGSYNSPLHF
TGTGCCAGCAGTGAAGAACCAGGCTCTTATAATTCACCCCTCCACTTT
>TRBV11-2|.|TRBJ1-1|.
CASSLGGGSDTEAFF
TGTGCCAGCAGCTTGGGGGGGGGTTCAGACACTGAAGCTTTCTTT
>TRBV11-3|.|TRBJ2-1|.
CASSPASFSYNEQFF
TGTGCCAGCAGCCCGGCTAGCTTCTCCTACAATGAGCAGTTCTTC
>TRBV19|.|TRBJ2-7|.
CASSIVWASSYEQYF
TGTGCCAGTAGTATCGTGTGGGCCTCCTCCTACGAGCAGTACTTC
>TRBV10-1|.|TRBJ1-1|.
CASRVGQGTEAFF
TGCGCCAGCAGGGTGGGACAAGGCACTGAAGCTTTCTTT